The 5 T cell receptor beta chains in this list originate from one sample, sequenced in a study of post-analysis software for immune sequencing data. Unique molecular identifiers were built into the TCR beta cDNA libraries. TCRdb recomputed calls from the PCR reads with MiXCR, one row per CDR3 protein. Altogether about 200,000 distinct CDR3 sequences are present, roughly 30% being singletons, with the ten largest covering roughly 3.5%. The antigens of these receptors remain unknown. Study-level results: Patients used several TRBV segments, including TRBV5-6, TRBV5-1 and TRBV20-1, more often than controls.

Input material: blood. The origin of the receptors is a girl aged 2-17 years with multiple sclerosis.

Of note for this clonotype: A read error is possible here, since a much larger clone lies one base away. The chain has TRBV28 and TRBJ2-1; D gene uncertain. The J call is uncertain, as TRBJ2-7 better fits the DNA end. Germline values: CDR1 MDHEN, CDR2 SYDVKM. The CDR3 is made up of 14 amino acids. The DNA for the CDR3 is TGTGCCAGCAGTTTAGGACGAATCTACAATGAGCAGTACTTC. The encoded protein is CASSLGRIYNEQYF.

Points on this clonotype: Just one base apart from a much larger clone, this may be a read error. V and J are TRBV20-1 and TRBJ2-5; D might be TRBD1 or TRBD2, each matching 5 bases. The CDR3 spans 13 residues. Germline V lookup: CDR1 DFQATT, CDR2 SNEGSKA (reference sequence). CDR3 coding DNA: TGCAGTGCTGACCCAGGGCTGAGGGAGACCCGGTACTTC. Translated, it gives CSADPGLRETRYF.

This clonotype was recorded at least ten times. This chain joins TRBV7-2 and TRBJ2-5; a possible D gene is TRBD2 (6 bases). V lost 5 bases, J lost 5 bases, and 18 bases lay in between. Per the germline V gene, CDR1 is SGHTA and CDR2 is FQGNSA. The CDR3 runs to 15 residues. DNA of the CDR3: TGTGCCAGCAGCATCTTTCCTCAGGCGGGGGAGACCCAGTACTTC. Encoded protein: CASSIFPQAGETQYF.

This chain connects TRBV29-1 to TRBJ2-5, with a possible D match to TRBD2 (5 bases). The V gene's germline CDR1 is SQVTM and CDR2 ANQGSEA. V gave up 7 bases and J gave up 7 bases, with 10 bases separating them. This CDR3 contains 10 residues. The CDR3 DNA reads TGCAGCGCCTCCCGGGGGACCCAGTACTTC. Its translation: CSASRGTQYF.

The V call is TRBV25-1, the J call TRBJ2-3; D gene ambiguous. The germline V gene has CDR1 MGHDK and CDR2 SYGVNS. CDR3 size: 15 residues. V shed 0 bases and J shed 4 bases, with 11 bases lying between them. Written as DNA, the CDR3 is TGTGCCAGCAGTGAATATCCCAGTGGGGCAGATACGCAGTATTTT. This sequence encodes CASSEYPSGADTQYF.